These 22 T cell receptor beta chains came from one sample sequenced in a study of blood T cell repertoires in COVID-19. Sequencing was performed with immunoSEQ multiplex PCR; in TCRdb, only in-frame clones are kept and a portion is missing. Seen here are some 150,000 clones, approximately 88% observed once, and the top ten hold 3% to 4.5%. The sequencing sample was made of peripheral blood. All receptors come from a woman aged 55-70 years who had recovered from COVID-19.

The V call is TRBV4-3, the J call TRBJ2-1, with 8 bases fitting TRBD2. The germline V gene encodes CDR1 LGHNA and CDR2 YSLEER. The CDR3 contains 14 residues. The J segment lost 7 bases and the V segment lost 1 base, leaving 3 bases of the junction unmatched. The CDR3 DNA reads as TGCGCCAGCAGCCAAGGGCTAGCGGGTAATGAGCAGTTCTTC. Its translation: CASSQGLAGNEQFF.

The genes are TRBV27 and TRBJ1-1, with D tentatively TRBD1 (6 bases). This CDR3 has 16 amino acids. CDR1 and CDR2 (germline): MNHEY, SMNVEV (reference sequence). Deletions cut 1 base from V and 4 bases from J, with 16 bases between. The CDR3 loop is CASSLWGGGKGTEAFF. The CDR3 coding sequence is TGTGCCAGCAGTTTATGGGGAGGGGGGAAGGGCACTGAAGCTTTCTTT.

This CDR3 reads CASSRSSGVLDTQYF. CDR3 DNA: TGCGCCAGCAGCCGGAGTAGCGGGGTCTTAGATACGCAGTATTTT. This chain joins TRBV4-1 and TRBJ2-3; the match to TRBD2 covers 8 bases. Trimming removed 4 bases from V and 5 bases from J; junction bases left unmatched: 8. Germline V gene data show CDR1 as MGHRA and CDR2 as YSYEKL. The CDR3 covers 15 residues.

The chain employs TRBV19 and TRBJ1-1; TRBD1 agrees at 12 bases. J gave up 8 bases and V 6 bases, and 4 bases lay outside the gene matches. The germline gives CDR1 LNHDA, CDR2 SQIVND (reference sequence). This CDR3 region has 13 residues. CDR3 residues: CASSTGTGGEAFF. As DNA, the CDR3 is TGTGCCAGTAGCACCGGGACAGGGGGCGAAGCTTTCTTT. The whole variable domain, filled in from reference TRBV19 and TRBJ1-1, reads DGGITQSPKYLFRKEGQNVTLSCEQNLNHDAMYWYRQDPGQGLRLIYYSQIVNDFQKGDIAEGYSVSREKKESFPLTVTSAQKNPTAFYLCASSTGTGGEAFFGQGTRLTVV.

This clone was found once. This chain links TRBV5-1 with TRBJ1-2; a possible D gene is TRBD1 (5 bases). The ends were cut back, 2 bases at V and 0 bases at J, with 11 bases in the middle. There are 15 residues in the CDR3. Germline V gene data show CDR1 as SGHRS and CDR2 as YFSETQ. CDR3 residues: CASSFGDSSNYGYTF. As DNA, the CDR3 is TGCGCCAGCAGCTTCGGTGACAGCTCTAACTATGGCTACACCTTC.

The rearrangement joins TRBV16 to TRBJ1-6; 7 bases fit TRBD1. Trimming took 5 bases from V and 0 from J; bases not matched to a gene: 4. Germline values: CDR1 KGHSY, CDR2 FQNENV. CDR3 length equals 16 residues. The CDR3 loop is CASSSGQPSYNSPLHF. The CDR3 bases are TGTGCCAGCAGCTCGGGACAGCCCTCCTATAATTCACCCCTCCACTTT.

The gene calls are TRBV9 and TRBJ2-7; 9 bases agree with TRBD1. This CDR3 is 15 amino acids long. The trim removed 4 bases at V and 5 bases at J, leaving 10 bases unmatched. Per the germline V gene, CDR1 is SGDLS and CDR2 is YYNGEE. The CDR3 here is CASSPIGTGKHEQYF. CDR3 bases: TGTGCCAGCAGCCCCATCGGGACAGGGAAACACGAGCAGTACTTC.

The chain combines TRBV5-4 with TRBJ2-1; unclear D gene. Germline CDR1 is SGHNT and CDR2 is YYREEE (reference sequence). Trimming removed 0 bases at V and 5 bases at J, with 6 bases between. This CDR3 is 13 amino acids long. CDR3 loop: CASSLEQNNEQFF. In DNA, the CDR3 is TGTGCCAGCAGCTTGGAACAGAACAATGAGCAGTTCTTC.

The CDR3 loop is CATSDPGQAPYEQYF. CDR3 coding DNA: TGTGCCACCAGTGACCCGGGACAGGCCCCCTACGAGCAGTACTTC. The chain links TRBV24-1 to TRBJ2-7, with 8 bases matching TRBD1. V gave up 4 bases and J gave up 2 bases; unmatched junction bases: 6. The CDR3 is 15 residues long. CDR1 is KGHDR and CDR2 is SFDVKD in the germline V gene.

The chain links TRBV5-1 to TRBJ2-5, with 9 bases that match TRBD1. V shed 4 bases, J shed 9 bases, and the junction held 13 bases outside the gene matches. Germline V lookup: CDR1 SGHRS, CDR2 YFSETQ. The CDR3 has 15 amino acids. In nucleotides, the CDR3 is TGCGCCAGCAGCCGGACAGGGGTCGCCGGGGAATCCCAGTACTTC. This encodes CASSRTGVAGESQYF.

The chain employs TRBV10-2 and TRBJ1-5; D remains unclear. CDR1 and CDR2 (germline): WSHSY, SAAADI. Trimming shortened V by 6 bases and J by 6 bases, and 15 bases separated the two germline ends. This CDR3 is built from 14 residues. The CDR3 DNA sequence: TGCGCCAGCAGCGACCAGGTATTCATTCAGCCCCAGCATTTT. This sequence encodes CASSDQVFIQPQHF.

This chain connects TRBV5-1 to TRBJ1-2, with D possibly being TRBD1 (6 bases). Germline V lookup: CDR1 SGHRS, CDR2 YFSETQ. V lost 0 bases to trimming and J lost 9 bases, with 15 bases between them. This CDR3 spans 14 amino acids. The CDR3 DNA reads TGCGCCAGCAGCTTGGAGGGACACAGTGATAGCTACACCTTC. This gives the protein CASSLEGHSDSYTF. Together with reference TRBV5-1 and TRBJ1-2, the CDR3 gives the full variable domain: KAGVTQTPRYLIKTRGQQVTLSCSPISGHRSVSWYQQTPGQGLQFLFEYFSETQRNKGNFPGRFSGRQFSNSRSEMNVSTLELGDSALYLCASSLEGHSDSYTFGSGTRLTVV.

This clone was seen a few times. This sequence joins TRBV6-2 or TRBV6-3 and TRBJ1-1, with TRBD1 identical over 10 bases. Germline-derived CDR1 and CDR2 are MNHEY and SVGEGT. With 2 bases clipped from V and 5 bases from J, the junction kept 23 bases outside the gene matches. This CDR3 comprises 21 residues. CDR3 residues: CASSYPSWTGGRGYRGTEAFF. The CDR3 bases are TGTGCCAGCAGTTACCCGTCGTGGACAGGGGGGCGCGGTTATCGGGGTACTGAAGCTTTCTTT.

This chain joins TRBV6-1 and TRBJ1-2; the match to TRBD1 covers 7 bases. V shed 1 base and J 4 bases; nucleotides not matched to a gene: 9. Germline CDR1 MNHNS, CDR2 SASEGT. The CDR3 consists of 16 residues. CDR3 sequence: CASSEVSGTAFYGYTF. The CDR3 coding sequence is TGTGCCAGCAGTGAAGTATCCGGGACAGCTTTCTATGGCTACACCTTC.

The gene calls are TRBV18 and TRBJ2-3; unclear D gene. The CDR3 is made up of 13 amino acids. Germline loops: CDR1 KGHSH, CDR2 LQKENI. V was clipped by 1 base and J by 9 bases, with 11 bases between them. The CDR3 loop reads CASSPQASGTQYF. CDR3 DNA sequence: TGTGCCAGCTCACCACAGGCATCAGGAACGCAGTATTTT.

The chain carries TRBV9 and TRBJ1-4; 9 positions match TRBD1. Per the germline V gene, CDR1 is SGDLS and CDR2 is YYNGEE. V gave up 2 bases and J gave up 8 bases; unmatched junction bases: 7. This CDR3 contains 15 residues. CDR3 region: CASSVYRDRVEKLFF. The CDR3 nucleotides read TGTGCCAGCAGCGTGTACCGGGACAGGGTGGAAAAACTGTTTTTT.

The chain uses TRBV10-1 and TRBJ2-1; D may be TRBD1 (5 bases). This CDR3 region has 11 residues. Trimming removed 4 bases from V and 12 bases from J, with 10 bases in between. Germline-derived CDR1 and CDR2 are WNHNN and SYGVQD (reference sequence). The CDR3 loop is CASSGQGRQFF. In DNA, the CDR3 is TGCGCCAGCAGTGGTCAGGGAAGGCAGTTCTTC.

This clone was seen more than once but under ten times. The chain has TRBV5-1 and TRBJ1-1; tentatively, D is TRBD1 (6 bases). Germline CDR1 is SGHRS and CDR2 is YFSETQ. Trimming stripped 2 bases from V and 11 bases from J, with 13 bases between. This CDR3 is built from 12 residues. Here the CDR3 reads CASSFGRGMAFF. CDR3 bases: TGCGCCAGCAGCTTTGGAAGGGGGATGGCTTTCTTT. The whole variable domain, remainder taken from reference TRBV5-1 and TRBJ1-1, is KAGVTQTPRYLIKTRGQQVTLSCSPISGHRSVSWYQQTPGQGLQFLFEYFSETQRNKGNFPGRFSGRQFSNSRSEMNVSTLELGDSALYLCASSFGRGMAFFGQGTRLTVV.

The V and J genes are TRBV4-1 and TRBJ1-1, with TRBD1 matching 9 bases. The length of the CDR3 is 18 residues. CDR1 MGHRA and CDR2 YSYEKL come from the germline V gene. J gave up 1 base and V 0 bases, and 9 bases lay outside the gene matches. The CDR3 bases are TGCGCCAGCAGCCAAGATTTTGGGGACAGGGTTTCGAACACTGAAGCTTTCTTT. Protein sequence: CASSQDFGDRVSNTEAFF.

The CDR3 region is CASSLSGGMTGELFF. The CDR3, as DNA: TGTGCCAGCAGTCTTAGCGGGGGGATGACCGGGGAGCTGTTTTTT. The gene calls are TRBV5-6 and TRBJ2-2; 10 bases are shared with TRBD2. V dropped 5 bases and J dropped 5; count of bases not matched to a gene: 6. The CDR3 is made up of 15 amino acids. Germline CDR1 and CDR2: SGHDT and YYEEEE.

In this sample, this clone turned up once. Here the CDR3 reads CASSLPGQGALTNEKLFF. The CDR3 bases are TGTGCCAGCAGCTTGCCCGGACAGGGGGCTTTAACTAATGAAAAACTGTTTTTT. This chain connects TRBV5-6 to TRBJ1-4, with TRBD1 identical over 11 bases. The V segment lost 1 base and the J segment 1 base; nucleotides outside the gene matches: 6. Germline values: CDR1 SGHDT, CDR2 YYEEEE. The CDR3 extends over 18 amino acids.

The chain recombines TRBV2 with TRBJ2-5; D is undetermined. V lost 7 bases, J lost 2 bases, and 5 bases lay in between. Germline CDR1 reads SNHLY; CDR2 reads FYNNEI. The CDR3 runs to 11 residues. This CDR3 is CASNRQETQYF. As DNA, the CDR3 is TGTGCCAGCAACAGACAAGAGACCCAGTACTTC.